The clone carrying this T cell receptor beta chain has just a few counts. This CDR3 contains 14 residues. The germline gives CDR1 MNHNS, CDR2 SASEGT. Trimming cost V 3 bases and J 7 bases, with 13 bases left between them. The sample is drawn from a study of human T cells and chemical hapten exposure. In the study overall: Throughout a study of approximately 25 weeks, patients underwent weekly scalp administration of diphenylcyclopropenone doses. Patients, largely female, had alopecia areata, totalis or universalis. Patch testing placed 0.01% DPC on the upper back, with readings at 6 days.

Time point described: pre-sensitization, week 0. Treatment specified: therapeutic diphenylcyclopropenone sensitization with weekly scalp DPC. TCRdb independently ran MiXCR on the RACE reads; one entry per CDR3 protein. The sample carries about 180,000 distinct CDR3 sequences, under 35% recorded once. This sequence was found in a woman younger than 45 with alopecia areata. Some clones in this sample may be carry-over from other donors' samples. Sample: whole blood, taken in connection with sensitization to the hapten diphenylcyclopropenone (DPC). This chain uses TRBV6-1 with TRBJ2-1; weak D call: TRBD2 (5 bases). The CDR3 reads CASSEGSGLNEQFF. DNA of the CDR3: TGTGCCAGCAGTGAGGGGAGCGGCCTAAATGAGCAGTTCTTC.